This T cell receptor beta chain came from a study of T-cell reconstitution after alpha-beta-depleted transplantation in children. Germline V gene sequence: CDR1 SQVTM, CDR2 ANQGSEA. V dropped 3 bases and J dropped 10 bases, with 11 bases sitting between them. The CDR3 covers 11 residues. Remarks on this clonotype: The antigen is undetermined.

Study-wide points: From newly produced T cells came most of the T-cell counts and diversity one year after transplant.

Library preparation (for TCRbeta) was performed with unique molecular identifiers. TCRdb re-derived calls from the PCR reads in MiXCR, one entry per CDR3 protein. The data show a few hundred thousand distinct CDR3 sequences, roughly 27% seen once. The rearrangement joins TRBV29-1 to TRBJ2-3; D is uncertain. The receptor comes from a boy younger than two with Wiskott-Aldrich syndrome, due to receive a stem cell transplant. The material sequenced was PBMCs, taken before TCRalphabeta/CD19-depleted stem cell transplant. The CDR3 bases are TGCAGCGTTGATTCGAGTGGTCCGCAGTATTTT. Translated: CSVDSSGPQYF.